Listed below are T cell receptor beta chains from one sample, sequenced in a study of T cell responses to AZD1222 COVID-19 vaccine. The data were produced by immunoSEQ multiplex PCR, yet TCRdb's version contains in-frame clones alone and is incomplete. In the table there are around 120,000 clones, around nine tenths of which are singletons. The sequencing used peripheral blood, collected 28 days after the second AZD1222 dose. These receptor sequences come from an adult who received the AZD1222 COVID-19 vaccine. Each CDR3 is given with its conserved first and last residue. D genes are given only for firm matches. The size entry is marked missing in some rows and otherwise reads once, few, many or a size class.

CASKIGTGYGYTF,TGCGCCAGCAAAATCGGGACCGGATATGGCTACACCTTC,TRBV5-1,TRBJ1-2,.,.
CASSFVGEKLFF,TGTGCCAGCAGCTTCGTAGGTGAAAAACTGTTTTTT,TRBV7-9,TRBJ1-4,.,.
CASSTTGRENEAFF,TGCGCCAGCAGTACAACAGGGAGGGAAAATGAAGCTTTCTTT,TRBV4-1,TRBJ1-1,.,.
CASSEPLTASGANVLTF,TGTGCCAGCAGTGAACCCCTCACGGCCTCTGGGGCCAACGTCCTGACTTTC,TRBV25-1,TRBJ2-6,.,.
CASSLSTGSEQYF,TGTGCCAGCAGTTTATCAACAGGGTCCGAGCAGTACTTC,TRBV27,TRBJ2-7,.,once
CAVGGSSYEQYF,TGTGCCGTCGGGGGTAGCTCCTACGAGCAGTACTTC,TRBV28,TRBJ2-7,.,.
CASAKSGTGGPQEQFF,TGTGCCAGTGCTAAGTCCGGGACAGGGGGCCCTCAAGAGCAGTTCTTC,TRBV27,TRBJ2-1,TRBD1,.
CASSPPQVEKLFF,TGTGCCAGCAGCCCGCCTCAGGTTGAAAAACTGTTTTTT,TRBV7-9,TRBJ1-4,.,few
CASSAGQPNYGYTF,TGTGCCAGCAGTGCGGGACAGCCGAACTATGGCTACACCTTC,TRBV9,TRBJ1-2,TRBD1,.
CASSLWPKYYEQYF,TGTGCCAGCAGCTTGTGGCCGAAATACTACGAGCAGTACTTC,TRBV14,TRBJ2-7,.,.
CASSYGAPTDTQYF,TGTGCCAGCAGTTACGGGGCACCCACAGATACGCAGTATTTT,TRBV6-5,TRBJ2-3,.,once
CASSPYHDQPQHF,TGTGCCAGCTCACCGTATCACGATCAGCCCCAGCATTTT,TRBV18,TRBJ1-5,.,.
CASSESTGSGDTEAFF,TGCGCCAGCAGTGAGTCGACAGGATCGGGGGACACTGAAGCTTTCTTT,TRBV10-2,TRBJ1-1,.,.
CASSQEGGRQDGYTF,TGTGCCAGCAGCCAAGAAGGGGGCCGGCAGGATGGCTACACCTTC,TRBV4-2,TRBJ1-2,TRBD1,.
CASGHRDRGAQYF,TGTGCTAGTGGTCACCGGGACAGGGGCGCGCAGTACTTC,TRBV12-5,TRBJ2-7,TRBD1,.
CASSQVASLVEQYF,TGCGCCAGCAGCCAAGTAGCGTCCTTGGTGGAGCAGTACTTC,TRBV4-1,TRBJ2-7,.,.
CASSGLPTDTQYF,TGTGCCAGTTCGGGACTACCCACAGATACGCAGTATTTT,TRBV19,TRBJ2-3,TRBD2,.
CASVQGSIFYEQYF,TGTGCCAGCGTACAGGGGTCGATTTTCTACGAGCAGTACTTC,TRBV28,TRBJ2-7,TRBD1,.
CATSDFSGRAGEQFF,TGTGCCACCAGTGACTTTAGCGGGAGGGCCGGTGAGCAGTTCTTC,TRBV24-1,TRBJ2-1,TRBD2,.
CASSPGLAAYNEQFF,TGTGCCAGCAGTCCGGGACTAGCAGCCTACAATGAGCAGTTCTTC,TRBV2,TRBJ2-1,TRBD2,.
CASSYRRVSYPGYTF,TGTGCCAGCAGTTACCGCAGGGTTTCGTATCCTGGCTACACCTTC,TRBV6-5,TRBJ1-2,.,.
CASSFGGGSHEQYF,TGTGCCAGCAGCTTTGGAGGGGGTTCCCACGAGCAGTACTTC,TRBV13,TRBJ2-7,.,.
CASSLSENTEAFF,TGTGCCAGCAGTCTGAGCGAGAACACTGAAGCTTTCTTT,TRBV7-8,TRBJ1-1,.,.
CASLPGAAANYGYTF,TGCGCCAGCTTACCGGGAGCGGCGGCAAACTATGGCTACACCTTC,TRBV5-1,TRBJ1-2,.,.
CASSFGQGSYEQYF,TGTGCCAGCAGCTTTGGGCAGGGCTCCTACGAGCAGTACTTC,TRBV5-4,TRBJ2-7,.,.
CASSRLNVAGSTDTQYF,TGTGCCAGCAGCCGACTGAACGTGGCGGGAAGCACAGATACGCAGTATTTT,TRBV27,TRBJ2-3,.,.
CASSLSGNIQYF,TGTGCCAGCAGCTTGAGCGGTAACATTCAGTACTTC,TRBV11-2,TRBJ2-4,.,.
CASRHRDRGYEQYF,TGTGCCAGCCGGCACAGGGACAGGGGTTACGAGCAGTACTTC,TRBV7-9,TRBJ2-7,TRBD1,.
CASRHTGGGEKLFF,TGTGCCAGCAGACATACAGGGGGCGGTGAAAAACTGTTTTTT,TRBV6-5,TRBJ1-4,TRBD1,.
CASSQGYREDNSPLHF,TGCGCCAGCAGCCAAGGTTACAGGGAGGATAATTCACCCCTCCACTTT,TRBV4-1,TRBJ1-6,.,.
CASSLRAQETQYF,TGTGCCAGCTCGCTCCGGGCGCAAGAGACCCAGTACTTC,TRBV18,TRBJ2-5,.,.
CASSLGSAGGTGELFF,TGTGCCAGCAGCTTAGGGTCGGCGGGAGGGACCGGGGAGCTGTTTTTT,TRBV5-5,TRBJ2-2,TRBD2,.
CASSRENYGYTF,TGCGCCAGCAGCAGGGAAAACTATGGCTACACCTTC,TRBV5-1,TRBJ1-2,.,.
CASSFPSGGGNEQFF,TGTGCCAGCAGCTTTCCTAGCGGGGGGGGCAATGAGCAGTTCTTC,TRBV5-4,TRBJ2-1,TRBD2,.
CASSLHPLTGEGSEKLFF,TGTGCCAGCAGCTTACATCCTCTAACAGGGGAAGGGAGTGAAAAACTGTTTTTT,TRBV11-2,TRBJ1-4,TRBD1,.
CASSAQVGTNSPLHF,TGTGCCAGCAGCGCCCAAGTCGGTACTAATTCACCCCTCCACTTT,TRBV9,TRBJ1-6,.,.
CARSARDRGVFSTDTQYF,TGTGCCAGAAGCGCCCGGGACAGGGGGGTTTTTAGCACAGATACGCAGTATTTT,TRBV7-5,TRBJ2-3,.,.
CASSPRGGTEAFF,TGTGCCAGCAGCCCACGGGGGGGCACTGAAGCTTTCTTT,TRBV3-1/TRBV3-2,TRBJ1-1,.,.
CASSRITLRSGEQFF,TGTGCCAGCAGCCGCATAACGCTGCGGTCCGGTGAGCAGTTCTTC,TRBV13,TRBJ2-1,.,.
CASSLWRLQGNTEAFF,TGTGCCAGCAGCTTATGGAGACTTCAGGGAAACACTGAAGCTTTCTTT,TRBV11-2,TRBJ1-1,.,.
CASSQDPAGPIKNIQYF,TGTGCCAGCAGCCAAGATCCGGCGGGACCAATCAAAAACATTCAGTACTTC,TRBV4-2,TRBJ2-4,.,.
CASSLGGAPREQFF,TGTGCCAGCAGCTTGGGCGGGGCCCCCCGTGAGCAGTTCTTC,TRBV7-9,TRBJ2-1,.,.
CASSQGSGGADTQYF,TGTGCCAGCAGCCAGGGTAGCGGGGGGGCAGATACGCAGTATTTT,TRBV4-2,TRBJ2-3,TRBD2,many
CASSLRGPNTEAFF,TGTGCCAGCAGCTTGAGGGGACCGAACACTGAAGCTTTCTTT,TRBV7-3,TRBJ1-1,.,.
CASSQVYQETQYF,TGTGCCAGCAGCCAGGTGTACCAAGAGACCCAGTACTTC,TRBV4-2,TRBJ2-5,.,.
CASSFSGYQPQHF,TGTGCCAGCAGTTTTTCAGGGTATCAGCCCCAGCATTTT,TRBV12-3/TRBV12-4,TRBJ1-5,.,.
CASSLWQGSYGYTF,TGTGCCAGCAGCTTGTGGCAGGGGAGCTATGGCTACACCTTC,TRBV5-6,TRBJ1-2,.,.
CASSEARDSGNYGYTF,TGTGCCAGCAGTGAAGCGCGAGACAGCGGTAACTATGGCTACACCTTC,TRBV6-1,TRBJ1-2,.,.
CASSYVGQAGDGYTF,TGTGCCAGCAGTTACGTCGGACAGGCCGGCGATGGCTACACCTTC,TRBV6-5,TRBJ1-2,TRBD1,once
CASSPNPGSTNEKLFF,TGCGCCAGCAGCCCAAACCCAGGGTCAACTAATGAAAAACTGTTTTTT,TRBV5-1,TRBJ1-4,.,.
CASSSDGRGEQYF,TGTGCCAGCAGCTCGGACGGACGAGGAGAGCAGTACTTC,TRBV7-2,TRBJ2-7,.,.
CASRDREVSGELFF,TGTGCCAGCAGGGACAGGGAAGTATCCGGGGAGCTGTTTTTT,TRBV6-5,TRBJ2-2,TRBD1,once
CASSMTSGGETQYF,TGTGCCAGCAGCATGACTAGCGGGGGTGAGACCCAGTACTTC,TRBV7-2,TRBJ2-5,TRBD2,.
CASSQEGRGMDQPQHF,TGCGCCAGCAGCCAAGAAGGCAGGGGGATGGATCAGCCCCAGCATTTT,TRBV4-1,TRBJ1-5,TRBD1,.
CASTQPGQGRLRNTEAFF,TGTGCCAGCACCCAGCCCGGACAGGGCCGGCTTCGGAACACTGAAGCTTTCTTT,TRBV7-8,TRBJ1-1,TRBD1,few
CASSLSRNYEQYF,TGTGCCAGCAGTTTATCCAGGAACTACGAGCAGTACTTC,TRBV27,TRBJ2-7,.,.
CATSVGRFSGNTIYF,TGTGCCACCAGTGTCGGCAGATTCTCTGGAAACACCATATATTTT,TRBV24-1,TRBJ1-3,.,.